This T cell receptor beta chain was obtained from a study of cytomegalovirus exposure and HLA in healthy donors. On the study more broadly: Genotyping showed roughly 76% of some 400 donors falling in the Caucasian-associated ancestry cluster.

CDR1 is MNHEY, CDR2 SVGAGI, per germline. Between the trimmed V and J ends, which lost 6 bases and 2 bases, there was a span of 14 bases. The CDR3 covers 15 residues. This clone was detected once. What it recognizes is unknown. Study-wide findings and caveats: In an earlier analysis, most TCR beta V segments were productive about 87% or about 30% of the time.

13 Jbeta primers and 60 Vbeta primers were used for the PCR. Clones were sequenced by immunoSEQ multiplex PCR, and TCRdb holds only the in-frame ones, with some missing. The sample carries 150,000 to 200,000 clones, roughly 70% recorded once. This rearrangement joins TRBV6-5 to TRBJ1-5; TRBD1 is a possible D gene (5 bases). The TCR originated in a woman aged 40-49 years in good health and CMV-seropositive. The sample taken for sequencing was PBMCs. Here the CDR3 DNA reads TGTGCCAGCAGGATCGACAGTGTTGGCAATCAGCCCCAGCATTTT. Its protein product is CASRIDSVGNQPQHF.